This section outlines one T cell receptor beta chain sequence together with its context. These data are taken from a study of T cell changes during pregnancy in multiple sclerosis. This CDR3 contains 20 residues. The protocol was immunoSEQ multiplex PCR, while the TCRdb copy is restricted to in-frame clones and leaves out a portion. The sample lists around 56,000 clones; over 80% were seen once. The J gene is TRBJ2-7, the V gene TRBV21-1; the DNA was not compared with TRBD2, the D call given in the table. TRBV21-1 is a documented pseudogene. The clonotype was recovered from a female donor with multiple sclerosis, enrolled in a pregnancy study. This material consisted of CD4+ T cells from peripheral blood mononuclear cells, taken in the first trimester of pregnancy. The CDR3 reads CASSKGGYRLSLAGPYRKYF. The CDR3, as DNA: TGTGCCAGCAGCAAAGGGGGGTACCGACTGAGCCTAGCGGGGCCTTACAGGAAGTACTTC.